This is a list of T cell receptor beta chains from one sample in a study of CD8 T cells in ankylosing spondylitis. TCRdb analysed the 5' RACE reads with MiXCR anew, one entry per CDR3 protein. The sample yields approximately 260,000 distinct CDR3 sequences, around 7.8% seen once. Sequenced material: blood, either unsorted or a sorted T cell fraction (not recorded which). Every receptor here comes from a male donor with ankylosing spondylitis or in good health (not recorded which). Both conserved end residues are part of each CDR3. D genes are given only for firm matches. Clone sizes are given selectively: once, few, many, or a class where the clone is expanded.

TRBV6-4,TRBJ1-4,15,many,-,TGTGCCAGCAGTCCGAAGGCGGGTACTAATGAAAAACTGTTTTTT,CASSPKAGTNEKLFF
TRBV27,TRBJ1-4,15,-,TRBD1,TGTGCCAGCAGGCCATGGACAGGGAATAATGAAAAACTGTTTTTT,CASRPWTGNNEKLFF
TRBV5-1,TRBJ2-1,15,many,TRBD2,TGCGCCAGCAGCGTCTTACTAGCGGGGGCCAATGAGCAGTTCTTC,CASSVLLAGANEQFF
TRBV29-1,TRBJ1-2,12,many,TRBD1,TGCAGCGGGACAGGGGGAAACTATGGCTACACCTTC,CSGTGGNYGYTF
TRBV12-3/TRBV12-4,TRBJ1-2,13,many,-,TGTGCCAGCAGTCGGGGCGGCGACTATGGCTACACCTTC,CASSRGGDYGYTF
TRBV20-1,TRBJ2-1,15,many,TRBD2,TGCAGTGCTAGCTCGACTAGCGGGGTCTACAATGAGCAGTTCTTC,CSASSTSGVYNEQFF
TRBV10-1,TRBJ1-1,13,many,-,TGCGCCAGCAGTGTAGTCCTGGGGACTGAAGCTTTCTTT,CASSVVLGTEAFF
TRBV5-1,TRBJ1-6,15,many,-,TGCGCCAGCAGCTTGGGGACGGAGAATAATTCACCCCTCCACTTT,CASSLGTENNSPLHF
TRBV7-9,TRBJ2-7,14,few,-,TGTGCCAGCAGCTTAGGAGGGAGCCCCCACGAGCAGTACTTC,CASSLGGSPHEQYF
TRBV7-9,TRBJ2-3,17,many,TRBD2,TGTGCCAGCAGCTTAGCGCGACTAGCGGGTAGCACAGATACGCAGTATTTT,CASSLARLAGSTDTQYF
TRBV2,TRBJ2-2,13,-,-,TGTGCCAGCAGTACAGGGTTTCCCGGGGAGCTGTTTTTT,CASSTGFPGELFF
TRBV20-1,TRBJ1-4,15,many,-,TGCAGTGCTAGAATGCGTGGGTTGGGGAATGAAAAACTGTTTTTT,CSARMRGLGNEKLFF
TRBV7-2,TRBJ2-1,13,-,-,TGTGCCAGCAGCTTACTAGGGGGGTATGAGCAGTTCTTC,CASSLLGGYEQFF
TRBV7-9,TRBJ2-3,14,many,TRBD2,TGTGCCAGCAATAGCGGGAGGCTGAAAGATACGCAGTATTTT,CASNSGRLKDTQYF
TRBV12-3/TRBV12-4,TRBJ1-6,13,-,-,TGTGCCAGCAGTTTTTTCGCAGATTCACCCCTCCACTTT,CASSFFADSPLHF
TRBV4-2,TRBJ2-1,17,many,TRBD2,TGTGCCAGCAGCCAAGGAGAGGGACTAGCCAATTACAATGAGCAGTTCTTC,CASSQGEGLANYNEQFF
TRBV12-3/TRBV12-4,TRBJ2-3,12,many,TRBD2,TGTGCCAGCAGTTCCCCGGGGGGGACGCAGTATTTT,CASSSPGGTQYF
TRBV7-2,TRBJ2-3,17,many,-,TGTGCCAGCAGCTTAGTCGCGGCTCTGGGAGCAGCAGATACGCAGTATTTT,CASSLVAALGAADTQYF
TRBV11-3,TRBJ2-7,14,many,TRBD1,TGTGCCAGCAGCTTATGGACAGGGAATTACGAGCAGTACTTC,CASSLWTGNYEQYF